The T cell receptor beta chain under discussion was sequenced for a study of T cell responses to AZD1222 COVID-19 vaccine (dated by TCRdb to about 2021). Background on the whole study: TCR sequencing covered some 240 trial participants: roughly 200 given two doses of AZD1222 and 26 given two doses of MenACWY control vaccine. Trial participants were enrolled by age into 18-55, 56-69 and 70-plus year subgroups, with approximately 150, 30 and 60 TCR-sequenced participants respectively. What the research found in general, with its limitations: Conclusions about previously exposed vaccinees are limited, since just a handful of AZD1222 recipients were seropositive for SARS-CoV-2 at baseline. Because no samples from the day 14 peak response were available, repertoires could be characterized only after the peak T cell response. CD4 TCRs associated with the vaccine covered the entire spike protein, and the dominant responses were in regions 160-218 and 743-854. The 56-69-year group was small, and its depth increase did not reach significance, likely because of low power. Reportedly, almost half of the unique spike-specific TCRs recognized epitopes lying outside the regions that are mutated in the B.1.351 and B.1.1.7 variants. After two AZD1222 doses, spike-specific TCR breadth and depth were significantly higher than at day 0 and than in MenACWY recipients. Participants were mostly white British, with more females than males. The authors suggested clonal diversity may have been underestimated.

This sample's time point label indicates: about 28 days (+/-7) after the second vaccine dose. AZD1222 recipients whose second dose came at about 4 weeks and those whose second dose came at about 12 weeks were combined into one group, since spike-specific TCR depth and breadth did not differ between the two schedules. Vaccinee samples were obtained from the UK trials COV001 and COV002, which included a single-blind randomized controlled phase 2/3 trial of AZD1222 (ChAdOx1 nCoV-19) in healthy adults. For TCRbeta chain sequencing, PBMC samples were collected from trial participants at day 0 and at day 28 after the second dose. The CDR3 regions of human TCRbeta chains were analyzed by immunosequencing. As for how the authors treated the data: Repertoire TCRs were checked for matches against a reference library of SARS-CoV-2-specific TCRs that had been generated using the MIRA antigen-specificity platform. Breadth was defined as the fraction of unique TCRs that were SARS-CoV-2-associated. Depth was defined as the fraction of total T cells that were SARS-CoV-2-associated. Using the MIRA data, each spike-specific TCR was assigned both to the spike region to which the TCR was reactive and to a CD4 or CD8 class. Log10-transformed breadth and depth values were compared by one-way ANOVA with Sidak's multiple comparisons tests. Not all clones reach the TCRdb copy of this immuneACCESS table, which keeps in-frame sequences only. Checked studies attribute under half of the gap to unresolved V genes and leave the rest unexplained. V and J calls and clone size are those listed in that table; D and trimming were worked out from the DNA. This sample comprises tens of thousands of clones, 85% to 90% of them detected only once. The ten top clones hold about 12% of the sample.

The CDR3 contains 14 residues, cysteine and phenylalanine counted. The CDR3 DNA has 42 bases and is translated from base 1. Taken from the germline V gene, the CDR1 and CDR2 loops are SGHRS and YFSETQ. The junction shows trimming of 3 bases on V and 5 bases on J, plus 11 bases between the germline ends. This clone was recorded only once. Its target antigen remains unknown. Per-base quality was not reported, and no clone a single base away is much larger than it. At the DNA level, this CDR3 is encoded by other sequences in the same sample as well. The clonotype comes from an adult who received the AZD1222 COVID-19 vaccine. The chain was built from TRBV5-1 and TRBJ1-4; the D gene is possibly TRBD1, with 5 bases matching. The sequencing used peripheral blood, collected 28 days after the second AZD1222 dose. Read as DNA, the sequence is TGCGCCAGCAGCTCGTCTGGGACGAATGAAAAACTGTTTTTT. Its translation is CASSSSGTNEKLFF.